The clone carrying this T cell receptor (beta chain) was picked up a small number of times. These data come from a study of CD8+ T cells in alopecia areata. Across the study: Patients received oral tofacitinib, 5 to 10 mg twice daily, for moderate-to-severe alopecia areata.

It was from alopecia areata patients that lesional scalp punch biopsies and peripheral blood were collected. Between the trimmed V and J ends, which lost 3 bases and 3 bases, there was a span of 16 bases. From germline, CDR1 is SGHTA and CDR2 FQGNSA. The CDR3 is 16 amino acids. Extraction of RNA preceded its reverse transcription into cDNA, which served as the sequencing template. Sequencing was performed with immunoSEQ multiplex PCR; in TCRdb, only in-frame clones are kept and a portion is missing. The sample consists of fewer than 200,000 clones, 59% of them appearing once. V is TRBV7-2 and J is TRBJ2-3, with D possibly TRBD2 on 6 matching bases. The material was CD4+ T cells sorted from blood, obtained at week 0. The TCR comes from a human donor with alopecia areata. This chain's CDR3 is CASSFRRASPTDTQYF. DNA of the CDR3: TGTGCCAGCAGCTTTAGGAGGGCTAGCCCGACAGATACGCAGTATTTT.